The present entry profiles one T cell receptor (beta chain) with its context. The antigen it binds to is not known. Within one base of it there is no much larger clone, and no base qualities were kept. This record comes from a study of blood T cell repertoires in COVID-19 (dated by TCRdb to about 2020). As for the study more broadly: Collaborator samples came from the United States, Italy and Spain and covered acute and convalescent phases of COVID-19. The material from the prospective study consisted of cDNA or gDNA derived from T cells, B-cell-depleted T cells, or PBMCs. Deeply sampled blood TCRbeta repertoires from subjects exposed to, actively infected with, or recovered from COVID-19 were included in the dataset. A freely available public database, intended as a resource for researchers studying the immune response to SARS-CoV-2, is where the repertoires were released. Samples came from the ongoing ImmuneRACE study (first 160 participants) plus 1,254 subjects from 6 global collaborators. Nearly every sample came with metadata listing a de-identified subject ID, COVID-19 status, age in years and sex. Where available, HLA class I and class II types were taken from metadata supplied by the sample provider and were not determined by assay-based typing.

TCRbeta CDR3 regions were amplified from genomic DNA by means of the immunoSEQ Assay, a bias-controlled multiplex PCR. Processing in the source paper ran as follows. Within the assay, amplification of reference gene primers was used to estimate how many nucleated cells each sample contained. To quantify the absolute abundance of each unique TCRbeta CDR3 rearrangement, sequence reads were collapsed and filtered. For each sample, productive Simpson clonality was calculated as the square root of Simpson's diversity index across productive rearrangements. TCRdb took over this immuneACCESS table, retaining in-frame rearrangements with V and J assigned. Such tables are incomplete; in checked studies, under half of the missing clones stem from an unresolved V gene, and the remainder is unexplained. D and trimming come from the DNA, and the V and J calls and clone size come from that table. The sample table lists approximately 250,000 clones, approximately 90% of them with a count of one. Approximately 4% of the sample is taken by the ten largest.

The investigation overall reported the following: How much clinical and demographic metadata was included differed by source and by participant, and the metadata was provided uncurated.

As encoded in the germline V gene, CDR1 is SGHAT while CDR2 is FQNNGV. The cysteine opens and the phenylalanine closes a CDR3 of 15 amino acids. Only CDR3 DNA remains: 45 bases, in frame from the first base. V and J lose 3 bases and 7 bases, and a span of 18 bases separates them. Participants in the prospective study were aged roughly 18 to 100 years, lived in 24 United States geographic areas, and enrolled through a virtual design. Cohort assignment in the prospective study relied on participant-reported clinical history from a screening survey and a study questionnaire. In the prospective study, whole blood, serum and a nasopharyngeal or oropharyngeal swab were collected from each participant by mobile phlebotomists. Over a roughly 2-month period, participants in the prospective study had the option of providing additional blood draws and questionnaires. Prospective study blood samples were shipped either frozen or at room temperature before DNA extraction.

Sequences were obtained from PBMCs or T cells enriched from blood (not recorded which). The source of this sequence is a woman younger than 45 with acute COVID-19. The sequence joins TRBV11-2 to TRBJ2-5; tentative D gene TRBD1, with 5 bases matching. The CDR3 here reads CASSFSRQSERTQYF. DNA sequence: TGTGCCAGCAGCTTTTCTCGACAGTCGGAGCGGACCCAGTACTTC.